Listed below are T cell receptor beta chains from one sample, sequenced in a study of T cells in Graves' hyperthyroidism and ophthalmopathy. MiXCR was run by TCRdb on the multiplex PCR reads, yielding one entry per CDR3 protein. The table lists about 600,000 distinct CDR3 sequences, approximately 15% of them singletons. Sequenced input: blood. These receptors were collected from a woman in her 40s with Graves' ophthalmopathy. CDR3s include the opening cysteine and the closing phenylalanine or tryptophan. A D gene is named only where the DNA matches it firmly. Size is stated for part of the rows, as once, few or many counts, or as a class when the clone is expanded.

V: TRBV5-1; size: many; D: TRBD1; J: TRBJ1-1; CDR3: CASNLGQTGAEAFF; DNA: TGCGCCAGCAATTTAGGACAAACAGGGGCTGAAGCTTTCTTT
V: TRBV5-1; size: few; D: TRBD1; J: TRBJ2-7; CDR3: CASSWTTGSSYEQYF; DNA: TGCGCCAGCAGCTGGACGACAGGGAGCTCCTACGAGCAGTACTTC
V: TRBV20-1; size: NA; D: NA; J: TRBJ2-1; CDR3: CSAVNDPDIYNEQFF; DNA: TGCAGTGCTGTCAATGATCCGGACATATACAATGAGCAGTTCTTC
V: TRBV20-1; size: NA; D: TRBD2; J: TRBJ2-1; CDR3: CSAKAGGRAYNEQFF; DNA: TGCAGTGCTAAAGCTGGCGGGAGGGCCTACAATGAGCAGTTCTTC
V: TRBV28; size: many; D: NA; J: TRBJ2-5; CDR3: CASSAHPAGGLQETQYF; DNA: TGTGCCAGCAGTGCGCATCCGGCGGGTGGACTCCAAGAGACCCAGTACTTC
V: TRBV20-1; size: many; D: TRBD2; J: TRBJ2-3; CDR3: CSASKTGLAAGDTQYF; DNA: TGCAGTGCTAGCAAAACGGGGCTAGCGGCCGGTGATACGCAGTATTTT
V: TRBV28; size: many; D: TRBD1; J: TRBJ1-2; CDR3: CASSSGGYGYTF; DNA: TGTGCCAGCAGTTCAGGGGGCTATGGCTACACCTTC
V: TRBV7-9; size: few; D: TRBD2; J: TRBJ2-2; CDR3: CASSLRAGGTGELFF; DNA: TGTGCCAGCAGCCTCAGGGCGGGAGGAACCGGGGAGCTGTTTTTT
V: TRBV2; size: many; D: NA; J: TRBJ2-1; CDR3: CASSDPEVTGGGRMAYNEQFF; DNA: TGTGCCAGCAGCGATCCTGAAGTCACGGGTGGGGGGAGGATGGCCTACAATGAGCAGTTCTTC
V: TRBV7-9; size: NA; D: NA; J: TRBJ1-6; CDR3: CASSRTGPINSPLHF; DNA: TGTGCCAGCAGCCGCACCGGACCGATAAATTCACCCCTCCACTTT
V: TRBV20-1; size: NA; D: NA; J: TRBJ2-7; CDR3: CSAQYPRTVTLYEQYF; DNA: TGCAGTGCTCAATACCCCAGGACGGTTACACTTTACGAGCAGTACTTC
V: TRBV20-1; size: many; D: NA; J: TRBJ1-4; CDR3: CSALIPGANEKLFF; DNA: TGCAGCGCCCTAATCCCCGGAGCTAATGAAAAACTGTTTTTT
V: TRBV19; size: few; D: NA; J: TRBJ1-1; CDR3: CASTIGPGRAEAFF; DNA: TGTGCCAGTACCATCGGACCCGGGCGGGCTGAAGCTTTCTTT
V: TRBV6-1; size: many; D: TRBD2; J: TRBJ2-5; CDR3: CASSEIAGAQETQYF; DNA: TGTGCCAGCAGTGAAATAGCGGGGGCCCAAGAGACCCAGTACTTC
V: TRBV20-1; size: many; D: NA; J: TRBJ1-4; CDR3: CSARDQGLANEKLFF; DNA: TGCAGTGCTAGAGATCAGGGGTTGGCTAATGAAAAACTGTTTTTT
V: TRBV2; size: few; D: NA; J: TRBJ2-1; CDR3: CASSPGIFDEQFF; DNA: TGTGCCAGCAGCCCAGGGATATTCGATGAGCAGTTCTTC
V: TRBV5-1; size: many; D: TRBD1; J: TRBJ1-1; CDR3: CASSLRTGGMNTEAFF; DNA: TGCGCCAGCAGCCTGCGGACAGGGGGCATGAACACTGAAGCTTTCTTT
V: TRBV20-1; size: NA; D: NA; J: TRBJ2-1; CDR3: CSARDPASGTNEQFF; DNA: TGCAGTGCTAGAGATCCTGCCTCAGGGACCAATGAGCAGTTCTTC
V: TRBV6-1; size: many; D: TRBD1; J: TRBJ1-5; CDR3: CASSDFIYGQDSNQPQHF; DNA: TGTGCCAGCAGTGACTTTATATATGGACAGGATAGCAATCAGCCCCAGCATTTT
V: TRBV6-6; size: few; D: TRBD2; J: TRBJ2-1; CDR3: CASSYSVAGSLGGGNEQFF; DNA: TGTGCCAGCAGTTACTCAGTAGCGGGATCACTCGGAGGAGGCAATGAGCAGTTCTTC
V: TRBV20-1; size: few; D: TRBD2; J: TRBJ2-1; CDR3: CSARGGTSGTYNEQFF; DNA: TGCAGTGCTAGAGGGGGTACGAGCGGGACGTACAATGAGCAGTTCTTC
V: TRBV30; size: NA; D: TRBD2; J: TRBJ2-2; CDR3: CAWWASGRASYTGELFF; DNA: TGTGCCTGGTGGGCTAGCGGGAGGGCCTCGTACACCGGGGAGCTGTTTTTT
V: TRBV28; size: many; D: TRBD1; J: TRBJ1-2; CDR3: CASSRNRGPNYGYTF; DNA: TGTGCCAGCAGTCGAAACAGGGGGCCTAACTATGGCTACACCTTC
V: TRBV6-1; size: NA; D: NA; J: TRBJ2-1; CDR3: CASSPEGGTGVGNEQFF; DNA: TGTGCCAGCAGTCCTGAGGGGGGGACAGGCGTAGGGAATGAGCAGTTCTTC
V: TRBV7-2; size: many; D: TRBD2; J: TRBJ2-2; CDR3: CASSRGLAGVNTGELFF; DNA: TGTGCCAGCAGCCGGGGACTAGCGGGAGTTAACACCGGGGAGCTGTTTTTT
V: TRBV3-1; size: many; D: TRBD2; J: TRBJ2-3; CDR3: CASSQDLSGVPRPTDGQYF; DNA: TGTGCCAGCAGCCAAGATCTGAGCGGGGTGCCGCGCCCCACAGATGGGCAGTATTTT
V: TRBV2; size: few; D: NA; J: TRBJ1-4; CDR3: CASSATAADEKLFF; DNA: TGTGCCAGCAGTGCGACAGCTGCGGATGAAAAACTGTTTTTT
V: TRBV27; size: many; D: TRBD2; J: TRBJ2-7; CDR3: CASSPLTSHYEQYF; DNA: TGTGCCAGCAGTCCACTGACTAGCCACTACGAGCAGTACTTC
V: TRBV20-1; size: few; D: NA; J: TRBJ2-3; CDR3: CSAGDGGTDTQYF; DNA: TGCAGTGCTGGGGACGGTGGCACAGATACGCAGTATTTT
V: TRBV11-1; size: many; D: NA; J: TRBJ1-2; CDR3: CASSSDSSYGYTF; DNA: TGTGCCAGCAGCTCCGACTCGAGTTATGGCTACACCTTC
V: TRBV6-4; size: NA; D: NA; J: TRBJ2-2; CDR3: CASSDSTDSDTGELFF; DNA: TGTGCCAGCAGTGACTCGACGGACAGCGACACCGGGGAGCTGTTTTTT
V: TRBV29-1; size: few; D: NA; J: TRBJ2-3; CDR3: CSVALYTDTQYF; DNA: TGCAGCGTTGCCCTTTACACAGATACGCAGTATTTT
V: TRBV24-1; size: NA; D: NA; J: TRBJ2-3; CDR3: CATSDLTVADTQYF; DNA: TGTGCCACCAGTGATTTAACGGTTGCAGATACGCAGTATTTT
V: TRBV7-9; size: few; D: TRBD1; J: TRBJ1-4; CDR3: CASSLATGNNEKLFF; DNA: TGTGCCAGCAGCTTAGCGACAGGGAATAATGAAAAACTGTTTTTT
V: TRBV5-1; size: NA; D: NA; J: TRBJ2-5; CDR3: CASSRVVEETQYF; DNA: TGCGCCAGCAGCAGGGTTGTGGAAGAGACCCAGTACTTC
V: TRBV5-8; size: NA; D: NA; J: TRBJ1-5; CDR3: CASSFGTIHNQPQHF; DNA: TGTGCCAGCAGCTTCGGGACCATTCACAATCAGCCCCAGCATTTT
V: TRBV12-3/TRBV12-4; size: NA; D: NA; J: TRBJ2-5; CDR3: CASSFGGGGGETQYF; DNA: TGTGCCAGCAGTTTTGGAGGGGGGGGAGGGGAGACCCAGTACTTC
V: TRBV20-1; size: few; D: NA; J: TRBJ1-2; CDR3: CSARDSSGRPLGYTF; DNA: TGCAGTGCTAGAGATTCCAGCGGACGGCCCCTGGGCTACACCTTC
V: TRBV28; size: many; D: TRBD1; J: TRBJ2-1; CDR3: CASSTGGKYNEQFF; DNA: TGTGCCAGCAGTACAGGGGGCAAGTACAATGAGCAGTTCTTC